The clone carrying this TCR beta chain appeared a few times. Antigen specificity is unknown. The V gene's germline CDR1 is SEHNR and CDR2 FQNEAQ (reference sequence). V lost 5 bases, J lost 5 bases, and 13 bases lay in between. The CDR3 loop spans 13 amino acids. These data belong to a study of early T cells in non-severe SARS-CoV-2 infection. In the study overall: Unpaired chains resulted from sequencing bulk RNA of unsorted whole blood.

Molecules of cDNA were individually given unique molecular identifiers that were attached to them. TCRdb re-called the 5' RACE reads with MiXCR, one entry per CDR3 protein. The sample has tens of thousands of distinct CDR3 sequences; roughly 9.2% are singletons. General study findings and limits: Anti-spike CD8 specificities were favored by VDJdb matching, whose results missed private and CD4 specificities.

The receptor's source is an adult who was a healthcare worker with PCR-confirmed SARS-CoV-2 infection or an uninfected control (not recorded which). The chain has TRBV7-9 and TRBJ2-7, with unresolved D. Sequenced: whole blood. In nucleotides, the CDR3 is TGTGCCAGCAGCCCCAGCCCGTTAAACGAGCAGTACTTC. Encoded protein: CASSPSPLNEQYF.